This T cell receptor (beta chain) comes out of a study of cytomegalovirus exposure and HLA in healthy donors. The wider study: Earlier results showed 117 million unique TCR beta sequences derived from approximately 180 million T cells. Around 78 million unique TCR sequences came from HLA-typed donors in an early release. Study-level results: Researchers reportedly found TCR beta sequences accurately predicted most subjects' HLA-A and HLA-B alleles.

As regards this clone: Its antigen is unknown.

Amplification used 60 Vbeta primers and 13 Jbeta primers. The table came from immunoSEQ multiplex PCR; TCRdb's copy has only in-frame clones and leaves some out. Its table records approximately 47,000 clones. In nominal health when sampled, donors likely had unrecorded immune exposures nonetheless. The TCR was taken from a male donor in good health and CMV-seronegative. Sequencing used PBMCs.

CDR3 nucleotide sequence: TGTGCCAGCAGTGAAGTAGTGCTGAACACTGAAGCTTTCTTT. Protein sequence: CASSEVVLNTEAFF. This chain uses TRBV2 with TRBJ1-1; D unresolved. Trimming pared 1 base from V and 0 bases from J, leaving 6 bases between. Germline CDR1 is SNHLY and CDR2 is FYNNEI. The CDR3 covers 14 residues. Looking up the rest from reference TRBV2 and TRBJ1-1 gives the full variable domain: EPEVTQTPSHQVTQMGQEVILRCVPISNHLYFYWYRQILGQKVEFLVSFYNNEISEKSEIFDDQFSVERPDGSNFTLKIRSTKLEDSAMYFCASSEVVLNTEAFFGQGTRLTVV.